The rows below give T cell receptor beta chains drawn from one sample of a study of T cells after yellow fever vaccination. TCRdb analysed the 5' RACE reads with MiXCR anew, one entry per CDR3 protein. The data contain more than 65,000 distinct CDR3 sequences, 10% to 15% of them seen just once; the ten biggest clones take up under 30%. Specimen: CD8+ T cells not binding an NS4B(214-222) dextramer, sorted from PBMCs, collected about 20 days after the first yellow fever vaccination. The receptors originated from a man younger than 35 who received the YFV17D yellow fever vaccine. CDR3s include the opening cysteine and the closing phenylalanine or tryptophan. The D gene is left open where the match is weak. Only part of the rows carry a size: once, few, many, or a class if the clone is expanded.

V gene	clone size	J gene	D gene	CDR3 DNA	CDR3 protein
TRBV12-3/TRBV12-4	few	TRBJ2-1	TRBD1	TGTGCCAGCAGTCCAAACAGGGGGAAAGGCAATGAGCAGTTCTTC	CASSPNRGKGNEQFF
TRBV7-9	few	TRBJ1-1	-	TGTGCCAGCAGCTTAGACACTGAAGCTTTCTTT	CASSLDTEAFF
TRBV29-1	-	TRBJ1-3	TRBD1	TGCAGCATCGAAGGGGGCCCCGGAAACACCATATATTTT	CSIEGGPGNTIYF
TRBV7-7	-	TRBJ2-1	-	TGTGCCAGCAGCTTAGAGCCGGTAGGGGCCTACAATGAGCAGTTCTTC	CASSLEPVGAYNEQFF
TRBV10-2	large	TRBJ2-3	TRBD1	TGCGCCAGCCCACGCTTTAAACCGGGACAGGGAGTAGTCAGCACAGATACGCAGTATTTT	CASPRFKPGQGVVSTDTQYF
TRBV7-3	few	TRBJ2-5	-	TGTGCCAGCAGCTTAGGAGGCCTTAAAGGGGAGACCCAGTACTTC	CASSLGGLKGETQYF
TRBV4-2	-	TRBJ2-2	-	TGTGCCAGCAGCCTACGGTCTCAAAGGAACACCGGGGAGCTGTTTTTT	CASSLRSQRNTGELFF
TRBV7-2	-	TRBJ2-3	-	TGTGCCAGCAGCTTAGTGATCGGGTTTTCGAACACAGATACGCAGTATTTT	CASSLVIGFSNTDTQYF
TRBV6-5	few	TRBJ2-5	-	TGTGCCAGCAGTTACTCGACCAGAGGGCAAGAGACCCAGTACTTC	CASSYSTRGQETQYF
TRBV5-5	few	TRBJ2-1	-	TGTGCCAGCGTATCCGGGAATGAGCAGTTCTTC	CASVSGNEQFF
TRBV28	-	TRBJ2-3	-	TGTGCCAGCAGTCCACTCCCCCACGGTACGCAGTATTTT	CASSPLPHGTQYF
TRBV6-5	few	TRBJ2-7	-	TGTGCCAGCAGTTACTCTCCGGGGGTCACCTACGAGCAGTACTTC	CASSYSPGVTYEQYF
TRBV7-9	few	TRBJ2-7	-	TGTGCCAGCAGCTTAGTAGGCCGGCATTCCTACGAGCAGTACTTC	CASSLVGRHSYEQYF
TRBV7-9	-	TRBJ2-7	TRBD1	TGTGCCAGCAGCTTAACAGGGGGAAGGGACGAGCAGTACTTC	CASSLTGGRDEQYF
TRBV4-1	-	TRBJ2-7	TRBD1	TGCGCCAGCAGCCCAGTGACAGGGGGGGCCTACGAGCAGTACTTC	CASSPVTGGAYEQYF
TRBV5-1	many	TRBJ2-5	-	TGCGCCAGCAGCTTGGTTGTCCTGGGAAAAGAGACCCAGTACTTC	CASSLVVLGKETQYF
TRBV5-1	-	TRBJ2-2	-	TGCGCCAGCAGGGTATCCGGGGAGCTGTTTTTT	CASRVSGELFF
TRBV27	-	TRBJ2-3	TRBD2	TGTGCCAGCAGTTTCTTAGCGGGGGGCTTCACAGATACGCAGTATTTT	CASSFLAGGFTDTQYF
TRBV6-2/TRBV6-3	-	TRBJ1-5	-	TGTGCCAGCAGTTACGGGTGGGGCAATCAGCCCCAGCATTTT	CASSYGWGNQPQHF
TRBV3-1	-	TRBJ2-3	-	TGTGCCAGCAGCCAAGAGGTTCGAAGCACAGATACGCAGTATTTT	CASSQEVRSTDTQYF
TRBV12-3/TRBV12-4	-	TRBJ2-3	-	TGTGCCAGCAGTTCTTTAGGGGGAGATACGCAGTATTTT	CASSSLGGDTQYF
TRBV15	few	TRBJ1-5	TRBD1	TGTGCCACCAGCAGAGATGAAGGGGGCGCGAGCAATCAGCCCCAGCATTTT	CATSRDEGGASNQPQHF
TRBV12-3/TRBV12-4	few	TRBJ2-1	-	TGTGCCAGCAGTGGGCCGGGGCCCGGGCCCTACAATGAGCAGTTCTTC	CASSGPGPGPYNEQFF
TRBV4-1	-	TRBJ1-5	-	TGCGCCAGCAGCCAAATGGACGGACAGCCCCAGCATTTT	CASSQMDGQPQHF
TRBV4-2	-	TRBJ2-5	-	TGTGCCAGCAGCCAAGATCGAGGGACACCCCTGACCCAGTACTTC	CASSQDRGTPLTQYF
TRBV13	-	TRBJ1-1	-	TGTGCCAGCAGCTTATTCGAAGGGGTTACTGAAGCTTTCTTT	CASSLFEGVTEAFF
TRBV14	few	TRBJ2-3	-	TGTGCCAGCAGCCCGACCCGTGGCACAGATACGCAGTATTTT	CASSPTRGTDTQYF